This T cell receptor beta chain was found in a study of T-cell memory formation after mild COVID-19. About the study: TCR clusters were largely donor specific. Study-level results: CD4+ bias marked clones expanding day 15 to 37, unlike balanced contracting clones.

5'RACE with constant-segment primers yielded barcoded, UMI-tagged TCR alpha and TCR beta cDNA libraries. One entry per CDR3 protein, called by TCRdb with MiXCR from the 5' RACE reads. The sample holds fewer than 650,000 distinct CDR3 sequences, 17% seen once. A word on this clonotype: What it binds is unknown.

The CDR3 length is 14 residues. Germline V gene lookup returns CDR1 SGHRS and CDR2 YFSETQ. The V gene lost 4 bases and the J gene lost 0 bases, with 10 bases spanning the gap. The origin of this receptor is an adult woman who had mild COVID-19 (a few samples of this study predate the infection). Cell type and time point are not known. Sequencing input: PBMCs or a T cell subset sorted from them (not recorded which). V gene TRBV5-1 combines with J gene TRBJ1-1, with D maybe TRBD1 (6 bases). DNA for the CDR3: TGCGCCAGCAGCATGGGGGCAATGAACACTGAAGCTTTCTTT. It is translated as CASSMGAMNTEAFF.